This T cell receptor beta chain is drawn from a study of blood T cell repertoires in COVID-19 (dated by TCRdb to 2019 to 2021). For the wider study: The collaborator samples originated in the United States, Italy and Spain and spanned the acute and convalescent phases of COVID-19. A freely available public database, intended as a resource for researchers studying the immune response to SARS-CoV-2, is where the repertoires were released. Subjects who had been exposed to COVID-19, were actively infected with it, or had recovered from it provided the deeply sampled blood TCRbeta repertoires that made up the dataset. The material from the prospective study consisted of cDNA or gDNA derived from T cells, B-cell-depleted T cells, or PBMCs. The samples were drawn from the first 160 participants of the ongoing ImmuneRACE study and from some 1,300 subjects provided by 6 global collaborators. Where available, HLA class I and class II types were taken from metadata supplied by the sample provider and were not determined by assay-based typing. Sample metadata almost always included a de-identified subject ID, COVID-19 status, age in years and sex. Results the study describes overall, beyond this receptor: The quantity of clinical and demographic metadata differed by source and by participant and was supplied without curation.

Whole blood was collected in K2EDTA tubes by collaborating institutions according to the institutions' own protocols. For TCRbeta analysis, collaborators shipped samples in one of three forms: frozen whole blood, isolated PBMCs, or DNA extracted from either of those sample types. Comments on this clone: Its antigen is unknown. Per-base quality was not reported, and no clone a single base away is much larger than it.

TCRbeta CDR3 regions were amplified from genomic DNA by means of the immunoSEQ Assay, a bias-controlled multiplex PCR. Per the authors' processing: The number of nucleated cells in each sample was estimated from the amplification of reference gene primers within the assay. To quantify the absolute abundance of each unique TCRbeta CDR3 rearrangement, sequence reads were collapsed and filtered. For each sample, productive Simpson clonality was calculated as the square root of Simpson's diversity index over productive rearrangements. TCRdb took this table from immuneACCESS and kept in-frame rearrangements with V and J called. Such tables lack part of the clones; where checked against another copy, unresolved V genes explain under half of the gap, and the rest is unexplained. The V and J calls and the clone size are those of that table, but D and trimming were determined from the DNA. The sample table contains more than 250,000 clones; only one count was recorded for around 80% of them. In total, the top ten clones hold about 1.2% of the sample.

From the germline V gene, CDR1 is SGHTA and CDR2 is FQGNSA. The cysteine opens and the phenylalanine closes a CDR3 of 15 amino acids. CDR3 DNA is the only sequence kept; it has 45 bases, read in frame from the first base. V gives up 4 bases and J gives up 0 bases, and the segment between their germline ends measures 12 bases. The sequence is built from TRBV7-2 and TRBJ1-2; TRBD1 is a weak D gene call, 6 bases matching. The sample taken for sequencing was peripheral blood. This clonotype was obtained from a woman aged 45 to 65 with acute or convalescent COVID-19. The DNA sequence follows: TGTGCCAGCAGCTCTGGGACAACCACTAACTATGGCTACACCTTC. Its product reads: CASSSGTTTNYGYTF.